The 12 T cell receptor beta chains below come from one sample, sequenced in a study of T cell changes during pregnancy in multiple sclerosis (dated by TCRdb to about 2019). To prepare the library, the immunoSEQ multiplex PCR assay was applied. The source is immuneACCESS, and TCRdb retained only in-frame sequences with V and J called. Part of the clones is not carried over; for the studies checked, unresolved V genes explain less than half of this, and the remainder is unexplained. This sample lists approximately 96,000 clones; 92% were detected once. The top ten clones comprise roughly 2.1% of the sample. This sample comprised peripheral blood, obtained after pregnancy. These receptors all come from a female donor in good health, enrolled as a control in a pregnancy study.

The genes are TRBV19 and TRBJ2-6; D gene ambiguous. This CDR3 has 15 amino acids. Germline values: CDR1 LNHDA, CDR2 SQIVND (reference sequence). Trimming stripped 6 bases from V and 1 base from J, with 10 bases between. CDR3 coding DNA: TGTGCCAGTAGACCGACAAGTTCTGGGGCCAACGTCCTGACTTTC. Protein: CASRPTSSGANVLTF.

The rearrangement joins TRBV5-1 to TRBJ2-7, with a weak D call TRBD1 (5 bases). Germline values: CDR1 SGHRS, CDR2 YFSETQ. This CDR3 has 16 residues. Trimming cost V 0 bases and J 2 bases, with 15 bases left between them. The CDR3 is CASSLGQTSLAYEQYF. The CDR3 DNA follows: TGCGCCAGCAGCTTGGGACAGACATCACTGGCCTACGAGCAGTACTTC.

This sequence joins TRBV6-5 and TRBJ2-7, with 9 bases lining up with TRBD1. Trimming took 5 bases from V and 3 from J; bases not matched to a gene: 8. From germline, CDR1 is MNHEY and CDR2 SVGAGI. The CDR3 consists of 15 residues. The CDR3 coding sequence is TGTGCCAGCAGTGCCACCGGGACAGGGTACTACGAGCAGTACTTC. It is translated as CASSATGTGYYEQYF.

The CDR3 spells CASGGTGNYEQYF. CDR3 coding DNA: TGTGCCAGCGGCGGGACGGGGAACTACGAGCAGTACTTC. V gene TRBV2 combines with J gene TRBJ2-5; D is perhaps TRBD2 (6 bases). Gene TRBJ2-7 matches the end of the DNA better, so the J call may be wrong. CDR1 is SNHLY and CDR2 is FYNNEI in the germline V gene. The CDR3 covers 13 residues.

The V gene is TRBV5-1, the J gene TRBJ2-3, with TRBD2 identical over 12 bases. J lost 4 bases, V lost 4 bases, and 4 bases had no gene match. This CDR3 spans 15 amino acids. The germline CDR1 and CDR2 sequences are SGHRS and YFSETQ. This CDR3 reads CASSAGLAGSDTQYF. The DNA for the CDR3 is TGCGCCAGCAGCGCAGGACTAGCGGGGTCAGATACGCAGTATTTT.

CDR3 sequence (DNA): TGCGCCAGCAGCCAAACAGGGGCAGGAGGGAACACTGAAGCTTTCTTT. Amino acid sequence: CASSQTGAGGNTEAFF. The V and J genes are TRBV5-1 and TRBJ1-1, with 7 bases matching TRBD1. V lost 4 bases to trimming and J lost 1 base; unmatched junction nucleotides: 10. Per the germline V gene, CDR1 is SGHRS and CDR2 is YFSETQ. The CDR3 has 16 residues.

This clone was observed a handful of times. This chain connects TRBV19 to TRBJ2-7; TRBD2 agrees at 8 bases. Germline CDR1 and CDR2: LNHDA and SQIVND (reference sequence). The CDR3 is 15 amino acids. With V trimmed by 6 bases and J by 3 bases, 10 bases remained unmatched. The CDR3 loop is CASRIDSGEIYEQYF. The CDR3 DNA reads TGTGCCAGTAGGATTGATAGCGGGGAGATCTACGAGCAGTACTTC.

The V call is TRBV4-2, the J call TRBJ2-1, with 7 nucleotides matching TRBD2. Germline V gene lookup returns CDR1 LGHNA and CDR2 YNFKEQ. V lost 1 base, J lost 8 bases, and 8 bases stayed unmatched. The CDR3 runs 15 residues. CDR3 DNA sequence: TGTGCCAGCAGCCAAGTTTGGCGGGGGAGGGATGAGCAGTTCTTC. It specifies CASSQVWRGRDEQFF.

In this sample, this clone turned up once. The chain uses TRBV2 and TRBJ2-3; TRBD2 agrees at 7 bases. The CDR3 is 18 amino acids. Germline CDR1 reads SNHLY; CDR2 reads FYNNEI. J was trimmed by 2 bases and V by 6 bases; bases with no gene match: 17. CDR3 in amino acids: CASRDPRWERENTDTQYF. CDR3 nucleotide sequence: TGTGCCAGCAGGGACCCCCGGTGGGAGCGGGAAAACACAGATACGCAGTATTTT.

J is TRBJ1-1 and V is TRBV11-3, with D possibly TRBD1 on 6 matching bases. V shed 3 bases and J shed 1 base, with 9 bases lying between them. CDR3 length: 14 amino acids. CDR1 SGHNT and CDR2 YENEEA come from the germline V gene. CDR3 protein: CASSFAGENTEAFF. The CDR3 DNA reads as TGTGCCAGCAGCTTCGCAGGGGAGAACACTGAAGCTTTCTTT. The variable domain in full, with the rest retrieved from reference TRBV11-3 and TRBJ1-1, is EAGVVQSPRYKIIEKKQPVAFWCNPISGHNTLYWYLQNLGQGPELLIRYENEEAVDDSQLPKDRFSAERLKGVDSTLKIQPAELGDSAVYLCASSFAGENTEAFFGQGTRLTVV.

This sequence joins TRBV5-4 and TRBJ1-4, with 7 bases fitting TRBD1. The CDR3 spans 16 residues. V shed 4 bases and J 1 base; nucleotides not matched to a gene: 7. CDR1 is SGHNT and CDR2 is YYREEE in the germline V gene (reference sequence). Here the CDR3 DNA reads TGTGCCAGCAGCCCGGAAGGGGGCTTAACTAATGAAAAACTGTTTTTT. Translated: CASSPEGGLTNEKLFF.

The chain has TRBV7-8 and TRBJ1-5; the D is unclear. The CDR3 runs to 12 residues. The germline V gene has CDR1 SGHVS and CDR2 FQNEAQ. Trimming removed 2 bases at V and 7 bases at J, with 6 bases between. As DNA, the CDR3 is TGTGCCAGCAGCTTATATTTACAGCCCCAGCATTTT. Translating gives CASSLYLQPQHF.